Following are 15 T cell receptor beta chains from one sample sequenced in a study of T cells in Graves' hyperthyroidism and ophthalmopathy. Amplification targeted TCR beta CDR3 regions from RNA transcripts. The HTBI primer set drove a first-round RT-PCR of the TCR CDR3. TCRdb analysed the multiplex PCR reads with MiXCR anew, one entry per CDR3 protein. The sample contains around 350,000 distinct CDR3 sequences, around 15% of which appear only once. Sequences were obtained from blood. All receptors derive from a woman between 25 and 40 years old with Graves' ophthalmopathy.

In its sample, this clonotype was seen many times. This chain links TRBV7-9 with TRBJ2-3; 14 nucleotides agree with TRBD2. This CDR3 contains 22 residues. Per the germline V gene, CDR1 is SEHNR and CDR2 is FQNEAQ (reference sequence). V lost 4 bases, J lost 0 bases, and 18 bases stayed unmatched. The chain's CDR3 is CASSSRTSGGPGRTRSTDTQYF. CDR3 sequence (DNA): TGTGCCAGCAGCTCAAGGACTAGCGGGGGGCCAGGGCGGACCCGTAGCACAGATACGCAGTATTTT.

This clonotype was seen many times. The CDR3 DNA sequence: TGTGCCAGCAGCCTCGCAGGGTCCAATTCACCCCTCCACTTT. This gives the protein CASSLAGSNSPLHF. The chain links TRBV3-1 to TRBJ1-6, with D perhaps TRBD1 (5 bases). V was pared by 4 bases and J by 7 bases, with 11 bases between. The germline CDR1 and CDR2 sequences are LGHDT and YNNKEL (reference sequence). The CDR3 contains 14 residues.

This clonotype was picked up many times. This chain connects TRBV28 to TRBJ2-1, with D maybe TRBD2 (7 bases). V lost 3 bases to trimming and J lost 4 bases, with 13 bases between them. The length of the CDR3 is 15 residues. Germline CDR1 is MDHEN and CDR2 is SYDVKM. The CDR3 bases are TGTGCCAGCAGTTTTGGCGGGGGCCTATACAATGAGCAGTTCTTC. Protein: CASSFGGGLYNEQFF.

This clonotype was observed many times. This chain uses TRBV27 with TRBJ2-1, with 7 bases aligning to TRBD1. The germline gives CDR1 MNHEY, CDR2 SMNVEV (reference sequence). Unmatched junction bases numbered 8, after V lost 4 bases and J lost 5 bases. This CDR3 is built from 15 residues. CDR3: CASSSLGTVHNEQFF. DNA for the CDR3: TGTGCCAGCAGTTCGCTGGGGACAGTTCACAATGAGCAGTTCTTC.

This clonotype was found many times. The CDR3 spells CASSEWETYEQYF. In nucleotides, the CDR3 is TGTGCCAGCAGTGAATGGGAAACCTACGAGCAGTACTTC. The chain links TRBV2 to TRBJ2-7, with D unresolved. Trimming took off 2 bases at V and 2 bases at J, with 7 bases between the two ends. The CDR3 totals 13 residues. Per the germline V gene, CDR1 is SNHLY and CDR2 is FYNNEI. Looking up the rest from reference TRBV2 and TRBJ2-7 gives the full variable domain: EPEVTQTPSHQVTQMGQEVILRCVPISNHLYFYWYRQILGQKVEFLVSFYNNEISEKSEIFDDQFSVERPDGSNFTLKIRSTKLEDSAMYFCASSEWETYEQYFGPGTRLTVT.

This clonotype occurred many times. The J gene is TRBJ1-6, the V gene TRBV6-7; weak D call: TRBD1 (5 bases). TRBV6-7 is an ORF for which the function is uncertain. This CDR3 is 15 amino acids long. V was clipped by 3 bases and J by 3 bases, with 9 bases between them. As DNA, the CDR3 is TGTGCCAGCAGTTATGGGGGGATCTATAATTCACCCCTCCACTTT. Its translation: CASSYGGIYNSPLHF.

The chain links TRBV5-1 to TRBJ2-5; 9 positions agree with TRBD2. The V gene's germline CDR1 is SGHRS and CDR2 YFSETQ. There are 16 residues in the CDR3. V was pared by 1 base and J by 4 bases, with 8 bases of the junction left unmatched. The CDR3 loop reads CASSLSSSGGRETQYF. The CDR3 DNA follows: TGCGCCAGCAGCTTGTCGTCGAGCGGGGGGCGAGAGACCCAGTACTTC.

This clonotype was found many times. The chain combines TRBV20-1 with TRBJ1-1; D not certain. This CDR3 comprises 13 residues. Trimming took off 0 bases at V and 4 bases at J, with 9 bases between the two ends. The germline V gene encodes CDR1 DFQATT and CDR2 SNEGSKA (reference sequence). CDR3 loop: CSARDIRATEAFF. CDR3 DNA sequence: TGCAGTGCTAGAGATATCCGGGCCACTGAAGCTTTCTTT.

This clonotype was observed at least ten times. The genes are TRBV28 and TRBJ2-6; the match to TRBD1 covers 8 bases. Germline V gives CDR1 MDHEN, CDR2 SYDVKM. With V trimmed by 6 bases and J by 0 bases, 10 bases remained unmatched. This CDR3 region has 18 residues. The CDR3 sequence is CASRITGTGNSGANVLTF. CDR3 nucleotides: TGTGCCAGCAGGATCACCGGGACAGGCAACTCTGGGGCCAACGTCCTGACTTTC.

This clonotype was detected many times. The genes are TRBV12-3 or TRBV12-4 and TRBJ1-2, with a weak D call TRBD1 (5 bases). Trimming took off 3 bases at V and 8 bases at J, with 13 bases between the two ends. The CDR3 loop spans 13 amino acids. In DNA form, the CDR3 reads TGTGCCAGCAGTTTTCCGGGGCGTCCCGGCTACACCTTC. It codes for CASSFPGRPGYTF.

The sample holds many counts of this clonotype. The CDR3 DNA sequence: TGTGCCAGCAGCCCAAATACCGGGGCCACTGAAGCTTTCTTT. Its protein product is CASSPNTGATEAFF. The chain has TRBV11-1 and TRBJ1-1, with D perhaps TRBD1 (5 bases). V lost 5 bases and J lost 4, with 14 bases in between. Germline V gives CDR1 SGHAT, CDR2 FQDESV (reference sequence). The CDR3 runs to 14 residues.

Ten or more counts support this clonotype. CDR3 DNA: TGTGCCAGCAGGATCTGGACAGGCCAATACGAGCAGTACTTC. Encoded protein: CASRIWTGQYEQYF. The chain is built from TRBV6-2 or TRBV6-3 and TRBJ2-7, with 7 bases matching TRBD1. CDR3 length equals 14 residues. Germline CDR1 MNHEY, CDR2 SVGEGT. The J segment lost 4 bases and the V segment lost 6 bases, leaving 9 bases of the junction unmatched.

This clonotype was counted at least ten times. The rearrangement uses TRBV2 and TRBJ1-1; D is unclear. Trimming removed 3 bases from V and 1 base from J, with 12 bases in between. The CDR3 has 15 amino acids. The germline gives CDR1 SNHLY, CDR2 FYNNEI. In DNA form, the CDR3 reads TGTGCCAGCAGTGATAGCGGTCGCAGGAACACTGAAGCTTTCTTT. This sequence encodes CASSDSGRRNTEAFF.

The rearrangement links TRBV20-1 to TRBJ2-1, with D perhaps TRBD2 (6 bases). Trimming took off 0 bases at V and 4 bases at J, with 13 bases between the two ends. There are 15 residues in the CDR3. Germline-derived CDR1 and CDR2 are DFQATT and SNEGSKA (reference sequence). DNA for the CDR3: TGCAGTGCTAGAGATGCGGGGCGCCTATACAATGAGCAGTTCTTC. Residues: CSARDAGRLYNEQFF.

This clonotype was picked up a small number of times. The junction does not match germline at one end; this may be a read error. CDR3 sequence: CASSLGGEVGADGELLF. CDR3 nucleotides: TGTGCCAGCAGTTTGGGGGGAGAGGTGGGCGCGGACGGGGAGCTGCTTTTT. The J gene is TRBJ2-2, the V gene TRBV27, with TRBD2 as a possible D gene (6 bases). The CDR3 consists of 17 residues. CDR1 is MNHEY and CDR2 is SMNVEV in the germline V gene (reference sequence).